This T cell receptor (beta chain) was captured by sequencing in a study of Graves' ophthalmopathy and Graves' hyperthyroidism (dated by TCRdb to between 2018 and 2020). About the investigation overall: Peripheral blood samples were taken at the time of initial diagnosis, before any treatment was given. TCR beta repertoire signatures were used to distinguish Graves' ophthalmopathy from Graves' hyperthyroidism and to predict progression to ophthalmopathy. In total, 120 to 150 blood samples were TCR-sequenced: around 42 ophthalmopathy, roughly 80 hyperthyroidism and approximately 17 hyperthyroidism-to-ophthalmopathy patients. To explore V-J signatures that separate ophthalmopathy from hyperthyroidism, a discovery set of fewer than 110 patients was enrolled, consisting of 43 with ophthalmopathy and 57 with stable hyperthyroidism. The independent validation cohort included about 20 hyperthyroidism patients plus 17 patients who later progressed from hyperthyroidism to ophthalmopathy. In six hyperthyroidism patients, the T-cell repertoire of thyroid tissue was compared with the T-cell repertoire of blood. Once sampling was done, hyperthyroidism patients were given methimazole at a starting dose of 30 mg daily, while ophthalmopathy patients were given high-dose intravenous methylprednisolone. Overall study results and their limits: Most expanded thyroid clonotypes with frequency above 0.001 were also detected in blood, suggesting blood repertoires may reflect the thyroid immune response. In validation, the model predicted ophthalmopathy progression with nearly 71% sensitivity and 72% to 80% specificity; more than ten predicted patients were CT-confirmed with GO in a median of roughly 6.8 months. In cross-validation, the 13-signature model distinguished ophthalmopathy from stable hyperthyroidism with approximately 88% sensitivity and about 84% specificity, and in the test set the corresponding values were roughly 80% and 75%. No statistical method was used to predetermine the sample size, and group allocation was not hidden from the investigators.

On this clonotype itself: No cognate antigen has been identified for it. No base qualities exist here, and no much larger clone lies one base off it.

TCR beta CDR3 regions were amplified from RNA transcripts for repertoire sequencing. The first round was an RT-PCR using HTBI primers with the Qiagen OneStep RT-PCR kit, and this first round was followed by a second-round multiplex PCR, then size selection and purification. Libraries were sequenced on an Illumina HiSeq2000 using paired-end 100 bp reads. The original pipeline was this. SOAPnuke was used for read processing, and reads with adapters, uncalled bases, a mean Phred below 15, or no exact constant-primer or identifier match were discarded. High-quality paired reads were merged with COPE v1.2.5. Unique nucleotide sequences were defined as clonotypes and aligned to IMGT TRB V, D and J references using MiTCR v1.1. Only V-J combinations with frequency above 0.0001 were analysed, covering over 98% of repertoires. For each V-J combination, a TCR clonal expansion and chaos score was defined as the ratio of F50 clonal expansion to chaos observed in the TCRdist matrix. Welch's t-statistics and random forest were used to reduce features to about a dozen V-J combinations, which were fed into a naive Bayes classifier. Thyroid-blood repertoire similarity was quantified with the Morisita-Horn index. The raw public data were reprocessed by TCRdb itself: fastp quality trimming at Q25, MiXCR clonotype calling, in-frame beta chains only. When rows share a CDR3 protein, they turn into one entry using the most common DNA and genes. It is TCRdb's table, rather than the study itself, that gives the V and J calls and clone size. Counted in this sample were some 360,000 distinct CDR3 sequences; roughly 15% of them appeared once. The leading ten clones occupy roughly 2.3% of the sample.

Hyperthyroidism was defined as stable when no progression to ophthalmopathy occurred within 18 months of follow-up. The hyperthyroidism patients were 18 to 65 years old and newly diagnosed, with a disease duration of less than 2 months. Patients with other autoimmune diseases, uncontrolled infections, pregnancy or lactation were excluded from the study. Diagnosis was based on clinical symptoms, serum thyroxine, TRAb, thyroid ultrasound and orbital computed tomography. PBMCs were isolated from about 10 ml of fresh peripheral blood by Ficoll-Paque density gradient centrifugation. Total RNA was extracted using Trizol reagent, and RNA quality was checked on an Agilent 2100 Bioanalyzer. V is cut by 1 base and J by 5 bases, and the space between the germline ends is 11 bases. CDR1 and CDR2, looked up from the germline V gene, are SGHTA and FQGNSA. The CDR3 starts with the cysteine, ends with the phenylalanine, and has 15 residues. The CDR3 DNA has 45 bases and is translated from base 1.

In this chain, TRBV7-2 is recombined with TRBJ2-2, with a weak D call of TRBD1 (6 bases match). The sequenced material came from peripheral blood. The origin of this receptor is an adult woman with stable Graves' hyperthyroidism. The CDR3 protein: CASSLVQGLTGELFF. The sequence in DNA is TGTGCCAGCAGCTTAGTGCAGGGGTTAACCGGGGAGCTGTTTTTT.